This record looks at one TCR beta chain sequence and its context. Its antigen is still unknown. Sequenced by immunoSEQ multiplex PCR; TCRdb stores in-frame clones only, minus some. The sample yields approximately 940,000 clones, 70% to 85% seen once. The source of the sample is a study of shared clonotypes between healthy human individuals. Study as a whole: Donors were two women and a few men aged 18 to 49. Three CD4 naive, three CD4 memory, two CD8 naive and one CD8 memory plate were used per donor. Findings of the study overall: Clonotypes which were not shared had lower generation probabilities than clonotypes that all four donors shared.

The CDR3 has 15 amino acids. V lost 5 bases to trimming and J lost 7 bases; unmatched junction nucleotides: 10. Germline-derived CDR1 and CDR2 are LGHNA and YSLEER. The material sequenced was memory CD4+ T cells sorted from blood. Sample subset: CD45RA-negative fraction. The chain is built from TRBV4-3 and TRBJ2-1; 8 positions match TRBD2. The receptor's source is a man between 18 and 29 years old in good health. Here the CDR3 DNA reads TGCGCCAGCAGCGTAGACGGGAGGGCCGAAAATGAGCAGTTCTTC. Its protein product is CASSVDGRAENEQFF.